This section outlines one T cell receptor (beta chain) sequence together with its context. Germline trimming cut 3 bases from V and 0 bases from J; bases unmatched to any gene: 5. The CDR3 runs to 16 residues. CDR1 is LNHNV, CDR2 YYDKDF, per germline (reference sequence). Some clones are missing from TCRdb's copy, which holds only in-frame ones; the method was immunoSEQ multiplex PCR. This sample has about 98,000 clones, with approximately 80% found just once. This entry belongs to a study of blood T cell repertoires in COVID-19. This sequence was found in a human donor in a cohort sampled during active COVID-19. The chain is built from TRBV15 and TRBJ2-4; 7 bases line up with TRBD1. Sample: peripheral blood. CDR3 sequence (DNA): TGTGCCACCAGCAGGGGACAGCCTCTAGCCAAAAACATTCAGTACTTC. Amino acids: CATSRGQPLAKNIQYF. The variable domain in full, with the rest retrieved from reference TRBV15 and TRBJ2-4, is DAMVIQNPRYQVTQFGKPVTLSCSQTLNHNVMYWYQQKSSQAPKLLFHYYDKDFNNEADTPDNFQSRRPNTSFCFLDIRSPGLGDTAMYLCATSRGQPLAKNIQYFGAGTRLSVL.